The sample holds a few counts of the clone carrying this T cell receptor beta chain. The antigen remains unidentified. The data were obtained in a study of CD8+CD57+ T cells in acquired aplastic anemia. Study at large: Sorted CD4+ and CD8+ cell DNA averaged about 3.5 ug.

Sequenced patients had shown CD8+CD57+ cell expansion by flow cytometry. Patients, without exception, had severe acquired aplastic anemia. The blood sampling took place in patients who had so far received no therapy. Regarding the study as a whole: Shared by patients and controls, just under 30 CD8+ CDR3s were abundant in patients.

For CDR3 and TCR beta VDJ profiling, genomic DNA was the template used. In TCRdb, the reads were re-called with MiXCR into one record per CDR3 protein. The sample lists around 80,000 distinct CDR3 sequences; roughly 72% were seen once. CDR3 length: 13 residues. Germline V gives CDR1 SGHTA, CDR2 FQGTGA. V was cut by 5 bases and J by 3 bases, with 11 bases left in between. Sequencing input: sorted CD4+, CD8+, or CD8+CD57+ T cells (not recorded which) from PBMCs. The source is a human donor with aplastic anemia. The gene calls are TRBV7-3 and TRBJ2-7; D may be TRBD1 (5 bases). CDR3 sequence: CASSQDTDYEQYF. CDR3 nucleotide sequence: TGTGCCAGCAGCCAGGACACCGACTACGAGCAGTACTTC.